What follows is one TCR beta chain and its context. PCR used 60 Vbeta primers and 13 Jbeta primers. Produced via immunoSEQ multiplex PCR; TCRdb's table is partial and in-frame only. The sample consists of some 59,000 clones, less than 85% of them appearing once. These data come from a study of cytomegalovirus exposure and HLA in healthy donors. This clonotype originated in a woman aged 18-35 years in good health and CMV-seronegative. Sequencing used PBMCs.

The DNA for the CDR3 is TGTGCCAGTAGTATAGCAGGTGGAAACACCATATATTTT. This gives the protein CASSIAGGNTIYF. The chain couples TRBV19 to TRBJ1-3; D is undetermined. The CDR3 has 13 amino acids. The germline V gene encodes CDR1 LNHDA and CDR2 SQIVND (reference sequence). V was shortened by 1 base and J by 3 bases, with 4 bases between the two germline ends.